These 32 T cell receptor beta chains share one sample of origin, sequenced in a study of OX40 agonist ivuxolimab in advanced cancers. Sequencing used immunoSEQ multiplex PCR; TCRdb keeps in-frame clones, though not all of them. The sample holds 100,000 or so clones, 90% seen once. The specimen comprised CD4+ or CD8+ T cells sorted from blood, sampled in a trial of the OX40 agonist ivuxolimab. All receptors derive from an adult with an advanced solid tumor such as melanoma, head and neck, liver or kidney cancer.

This rearrangement joins TRBV6-1 to TRBJ1-2; D perhaps matches TRBD1 (6 bases). The CDR3 has 14 amino acids. Germline V gene data show CDR1 as MNHNS and CDR2 as SASEGT. V was trimmed by 0 bases and J by 6 bases, leaving 11 bases between them. The CDR3 DNA reads as TGTGCCAGCAGTGAAGCGGGGAGGGGGGATGGCTACACCTTC. Its translation is CASSEAGRGDGYTF.

The J gene is TRBJ2-7, the V gene TRBV7-8, with no clear D. V gave up 5 bases and J gave up 0 bases, with 14 bases separating them. Germline CDR1 SGHVS, CDR2 FQNEAQ. The CDR3 consists of 15 residues. This chain's CDR3 is CASSLFISNSYEQYF. In DNA form, the CDR3 reads TGTGCCAGCAGCCTTTTCATTTCCAACTCCTACGAGCAGTACTTC.

The rearrangement joins TRBV2 to TRBJ2-1; D gene unclear. The germline V gene has CDR1 SNHLY and CDR2 FYNNEI. The V and J ends lost 6 bases and 5 bases respectively, with 14 bases between them. This CDR3 is 14 amino acids long. Written as DNA, the CDR3 is TGTGCCAGCAGGAGGCGAGAAGGAAACAATGAGCAGTTCTTC. As protein: CASRRREGNNEQFF.

This sequence joins TRBV5-1 and TRBJ1-2; D possibly corresponds to TRBD1 (6 bases). The CDR3 runs 15 residues. Trimming shortened V by 4 bases and J by 6 bases, and 19 bases separated the two germline ends. Per germline, CDR1 SGHRS and CDR2 YFSETQ. This CDR3 reads CASSASRRSGDGYTF. The CDR3 DNA follows: TGCGCCAGCAGCGCGTCGAGGAGGTCAGGGGATGGCTACACCTTC.

CDR3 nucleotides: TGTGCCAGCAAGAGCCTAAGGGGTGCAGAGGAGACCCAGTACTTC. Residues: CASKSLRGAEETQYF. This chain joins TRBV7-2 and TRBJ2-5, with D tentatively TRBD1 (5 bases). CDR1 and CDR2 from the germline V gene are SGHTA and FQGNSA. The CDR3 covers 15 residues. Trimming left V 7 bases short and J 5 bases short, with 20 bases between.

The chain couples TRBV28 to TRBJ2-7, with TRBD1 identical over 10 bases. CDR3 length: 16 residues. The ends lost 5 bases at V and 3 bases at J; junction bases unmatched: 10. Germline V gene lookup returns CDR1 MDHEN and CDR2 SYDVKM. The CDR3 is CASSLRQGAIGYEQYF. DNA of the CDR3: TGTGCCAGCAGTCTACGACAGGGGGCCATTGGCTACGAGCAGTACTTC.

The chain combines TRBV6-1 with TRBJ1-3; D gene ambiguous. Trimming left V 8 bases short and J 0 bases short, with 8 bases between. The CDR3 consists of 13 residues. In germline, CDR1 is MNHNS, CDR2 SASEGT. In nucleotides, the CDR3 is TGTGCCAGCCGGGTCAGCTCTGGAAACACCATATATTTT. Translated, it gives CASRVSSGNTIYF.

The chain uses TRBV7-9 and TRBJ1-5; 8 bases are a match to TRBD1. V was clipped by 7 bases and J by 4 bases; unmatched bases: 6. CDR1 and CDR2 from the germline V gene are SEHNR and FQNEAQ (reference sequence). The CDR3 has 14 residues. In nucleotides, the CDR3 is TGTGCCAGCACCCTCACAGGGGGTAATCAGCCCCAGCATTTT. Amino acids: CASTLTGGNQPQHF.

The rearrangement links TRBV2 to TRBJ1-5; 8 positions match TRBD1. The CDR3 has 14 residues. Trimming cost V 8 bases and J 5 bases; bases outside gene matches: 8. The V gene's germline CDR1 is SNHLY and CDR2 FYNNEI. CDR3 sequence: CASAARTGHQPQHF. The CDR3 region has the DNA TGTGCCAGCGCGGCGCGGACAGGGCATCAGCCCCAGCATTTT.

CDR3 sequence reads: CATSRDKGHQETQYF. The CDR3 DNA reads TGTGCCACCAGCAGAGATAAAGGGCATCAGGAGACCCAGTACTTC. V and J are TRBV15 and TRBJ2-5, with no clear D. Germline CDR1 reads LNHNV; CDR2 reads YYDKDF (reference sequence). This CDR3 spans 15 amino acids. The V end was cut by 0 bases, the J end by 5 bases, with 13 bases between.

The CDR3 region has the DNA TGCGCCAGCAGCCCCGGGACAGGGGGGGCGGATAGCAATCAGCCCCAGCATTTT. It specifies CASSPGTGGADSNQPQHF. The V gene is TRBV23-1, the J gene TRBJ1-5, with 11 bases fitting TRBD1. TRBV23-1 is an ORF for which the function is uncertain. J lost 0 bases, V lost 6 bases, and 10 bases had no gene match. The CDR3 spans 18 residues.

The chain recombines TRBV10-3 with TRBJ1-5; 7 bases line up with TRBD1. Germline CDR1 reads ENHRY; CDR2 reads SYGVKD. The J segment lost 1 base and the V segment lost 0 bases, leaving 9 bases of the junction unmatched. This CDR3 is 18 amino acids long. The CDR3 loop reads CAISESMVGGGSNQPQHF. The CDR3 region has the DNA TGTGCCATCAGTGAGTCGATGGTAGGGGGCGGGAGCAATCAGCCCCAGCATTTT.

This chain uses TRBV5-8 with TRBJ2-6; D gene uncertain. Germline loops: CDR1 SGHTS, CDR2 YDEGEE. Trimming removed 7 bases at V and 0 bases at J, with 20 bases between. The CDR3 runs to 18 residues. CDR3 loop: CASSSGRVANSGANVLTF. The CDR3 DNA sequence: TGTGCCAGCTCCTCTGGAAGGGTGGCGAACTCTGGGGCCAACGTCCTGACTTTC.

The chain combines TRBV6-5 with TRBJ2-2, with TRBD2 as a possible D gene (5 bases). V was cut by 2 bases and J by 2 bases, with 9 bases left in between. Germline CDR1 reads MNHEY; CDR2 reads SVGAGI. The length of the CDR3 is 15 residues. The CDR3 DNA reads TGTGCCAGCAGTTACCGACCGGGAAACACCGGGGAGCTGTTTTTT. Residues: CASSYRPGNTGELFF.

The V and J genes are TRBV29-1 and TRBJ2-7; 7 nucleotides align to TRBD1. This CDR3 is 11 amino acids long. V lost 6 bases to trimming and J lost 2 bases; unmatched junction nucleotides: 1. The germline V gene encodes CDR1 SQVTM and CDR2 ANQGSEA. DNA for the CDR3: TGCAGCGTGGGACAGACCTACGAGCAGTACTTC. Translating gives CSVGQTYEQYF.

The sample holds one count of this clone. The rearrangement uses TRBV5-6 and TRBJ2-7; 13 bases are shared with TRBD2. This CDR3 contains 15 residues. J was trimmed by 4 bases and V by 4 bases; bases with no gene match: 5. The germline V gene has CDR1 SGHDT and CDR2 YYEEEE. The DNA for the CDR3 is TGTGCCAGCAGCCCCGGACTAGCGGGAGTTTACGAGCAGTACTTC. Translating gives CASSPGLAGVYEQYF. Using reference TRBV5-6 and TRBJ2-7 for the parts outside the CDR3, the full variable domain is DAGVTQSPTHLIKTRGQQVTLRCSPKSGHDTVSWYQQALGQGPQFIFQYYEEEERQRGNFPDRFSGHQFPNYSSELNVNALLLGDSALYLCASSPGLAGVYEQYFGPGTRLTVT.

The rearrangement joins TRBV6-1 to TRBJ1-5; D may be TRBD1 (6 bases). CDR3 size: 15 residues. Trimming stripped 3 bases from V and 5 bases from J, with 14 bases between. Germline V CDR1 and CDR2: MNHNS, SASEGT. Here the CDR3 reads CASSDGGARYQPQHF. DNA for the CDR3: TGTGCCAGCAGTGATGGGGGGGCCCGTTATCAGCCCCAGCATTTT.

The chain carries TRBV28 and TRBJ2-7; 9 bases fit TRBD1. In germline, CDR1 is MDHEN, CDR2 SYDVKM. The CDR3 has 14 residues. With V trimmed by 2 bases and J by 7 bases, 6 bases remained unmatched. Written as DNA, the CDR3 is TGTGCCAGCAGTTTACTACAGGGGGCGGGTGAGCAGTACTTC. Its protein is CASSLLQGAGEQYF.

This clone was seen a single time. The chain combines TRBV28 with TRBJ1-4; 8 bases are shared with TRBD1. Germline lookup yields CDR1 MDHEN and CDR2 SYDVKM. The CDR3 totals 17 residues. Trimming removed 2 bases from V and 0 bases from J; junction bases left unmatched: 5. The CDR3 region has the DNA TGTGCCAGCAGTTTACCGGGGACAGGCGCAACTAATGAAAAACTGTTTTTT. This codes for CASSLPGTGATNEKLFF.

This chain connects TRBV6-1 to TRBJ1-5; maybe TRBD1 (6 bases). The CDR3 is 15 amino acids. The V gene's germline CDR1 is MNHNS and CDR2 SASEGT. The V gene lost 3 bases and the J gene lost 1 base, with 10 bases spanning the gap. The DNA of the CDR3 is TGTGCCAGCAGTGACAGGGGCCGGAGCAATCAGCCCCAGCATTTT. It encodes CASSDRGRSNQPQHF.

The V gene is TRBV9, the J gene TRBJ1-6, with D perhaps matching TRBD1 (5 bases). The CDR3 consists of 18 residues. The germline gives CDR1 SGDLS, CDR2 YYNGEE. Deletions cut 3 bases from V and 0 bases from J, with 16 bases between. The chain's CDR3 is CASSAHRQPGSYNSPLHF. The CDR3 coding sequence is TGTGCCAGCAGCGCCCACCGACAGCCTGGCTCCTATAATTCACCCCTCCACTTT.

V and J are TRBV5-1 and TRBJ1-2; 8 positions agree with TRBD1. With 2 bases clipped from V and 4 bases from J, the junction kept 7 bases outside the gene matches. Germline V lookup: CDR1 SGHRS, CDR2 YFSETQ. This CDR3 region has 15 residues. The CDR3 protein is CASSLFPGGSYGYTF. Here the CDR3 DNA reads TGCGCCAGCAGCTTATTCCCAGGGGGCAGCTATGGCTACACCTTC.

The chain links TRBV28 to TRBJ2-1; D is unclear. V was pared by 3 bases and J by 9 bases, with 12 bases between. Germline V lookup: CDR1 MDHEN, CDR2 SYDVKM. The CDR3 length is 13 residues. CDR3 sequence (DNA): TGTGCCAGCAGTTTCCGGTCGCTAGGTGAGCAGTTCTTC. This translates into CASSFRSLGEQFF.

In this sample, this clone turned up once. CDR3 sequence reads: CASTLGQGGNQPQHF. The CDR3 bases are TGTGCCAGTACCCTGGGACAGGGTGGGAATCAGCCCCAGCATTTT. The V call is TRBV19, the J call TRBJ1-5; 9 bases are a match to TRBD1. The length of the CDR3 is 15 residues. V dropped 7 bases and J dropped 4; count of bases not matched to a gene: 8. Germline V lookup: CDR1 LNHDA, CDR2 SQIVND (reference sequence).

The V and J genes are TRBV5-4 and TRBJ2-3, with TRBD2 matching over 8 bases. V was pared by 0 bases and J by 7 bases, with 10 bases of the junction left unmatched. The CDR3 runs to 16 residues. Germline values: CDR1 SGHNT, CDR2 YYREEE (reference sequence). In nucleotides, the CDR3 is TGTGCCAGCAGCTTGGTAAGAAGCGGGAGTGGAAATACGCAGTATTTT. Protein sequence: CASSLVRSGSGNTQYF. Full variable domain (outside the CDR3, taken from reference TRBV5-4 and TRBJ2-3): ETGVTQSPTHLIKTRGQQVTLRCSSQSGHNTVSWYQQALGQGPQFIFQYYREEENGRGNFPPRFSGLQFPNYSSELNVNALELDDSALYLCASSLVRSGSGNTQYFGPGTRLTVL.

The chain has TRBV7-2 and TRBJ2-7; TRBD1 or TRBD2 may be the D gene (5 bases each). The V gene lost 2 bases and the J gene lost 1 base, with 15 bases spanning the gap. Per germline, CDR1 SGHTA and CDR2 FQGNSA. The CDR3 extends over 16 amino acids. The CDR3 is CASSLRVSGQSYEQYF. The CDR3 DNA sequence: TGTGCCAGCAGCTTAAGAGTCTCGGGGCAGTCCTACGAGCAGTACTTC. The whole variable domain, remainder taken from reference TRBV7-2 and TRBJ2-7, is GAGVSQSPSNKVTEKGKDVELRCDPISGHTALYWYRQSLGQGLEFLIYFQGNSAPDKSGLPSDRFSAERTGGSVSTLTIQRTQQEDSAVYLCASSLRVSGQSYEQYFGPGTRLTVT.

V and J are TRBV18 and TRBJ1-4; weak D call: TRBD1 (5 bases). Germline CDR1 KGHSH, CDR2 LQKENI. This CDR3 spans 14 amino acids. V was clipped by 2 bases and J by 8 bases, with 12 bases between them. CDR3 loop: CASSPSQGGEKLFF. The CDR3 DNA follows: TGTGCCAGCTCACCAAGCCAGGGAGGAGAAAAACTGTTTTTT.

This chain connects TRBV10-1 to TRBJ2-7; D may be TRBD2 (5 bases). The germline V and J ends were trimmed by 6 bases and 6 bases, with 12 bases remaining between them. The CDR3 totals 12 residues. Germline loops: CDR1 WNHNN, CDR2 SYGVQD (reference sequence). CDR3 DNA sequence: TGCGCCAGCAGCGGGATTTATTGCGAGCAGTACTTC. It codes for CASSGIYCEQYF.

This clone appeared once. V is TRBV9 and J is TRBJ2-1; 11 bases match TRBD2. The J segment lost 4 bases and the V segment lost 4 bases, leaving 4 bases of the junction unmatched. The CDR3 spans 15 residues. Germline lookup yields CDR1 SGDLS and CDR2 YYNGEE. The DNA of the CDR3 is TGTGCCAGCAGCCTTGGGACTAGCGGATACAATGAGCAGTTCTTC. Amino acid sequence: CASSLGTSGYNEQFF.

This clone was seen a few times. The J gene is TRBJ1-1, the V gene TRBV4-2; D unclear. The CDR3 totals 13 residues. CDR1 is LGHNA and CDR2 is YNFKEQ in the germline V gene. V dropped 5 bases and J dropped 4 bases, with 11 bases sitting between them. The CDR3 DNA is TGTGCCAGCAGCTCACCCAAGGGCACTGAAGCTTTCTTT. Translated, it gives CASSSPKGTEAFF.

This clone was seen a single time. The genes are TRBV11-2 and TRBJ2-1; possible D gene TRBD1, 6 bases. Germline V CDR1 and CDR2: SGHAT, FQNNGV. This CDR3 contains 15 residues. V was clipped by 1 base and J by 3 bases, with 10 bases between them. CDR3 DNA: TGTGCCAGCAGCTTAGTCGGCAGGGGCTACAATGAGCAGTTCTTC. This codes for CASSLVGRGYNEQFF.

The V call is TRBV5-1, the J call TRBJ2-1; 8 positions match TRBD2. Germline V gene sequence: CDR1 SGHRS, CDR2 YFSETQ. This CDR3 has 15 amino acids. Trimming at V came to 1 base and at J to 1 base, leaving 1 base not matched to a gene. DNA of the CDR3: TGCGCCAGCAGCTTGCCTAGCGGGTCCTACAATGAGCAGTTCTTC. Protein: CASSLPSGSYNEQFF.